The 11 T cell receptor beta chains below come from one sample, sequenced in a study of siplizumab effects on memory and regulatory T cells. Data came from immunoSEQ multiplex PCR; TCRdb stores just in-frame clones and leaves some out. Of approximately 94,000 clones in the sample, over 85% were seen once. The sample comprised CD8+ T cells sorted from blood. The source of these receptors is a human donor in good health.

The chain links TRBV6-1 to TRBJ2-7; 9 bases fit TRBD2. Unmatched junction bases numbered 5, after V lost 3 bases and J lost 2 bases. The germline CDR1 and CDR2 sequences are MNHNS and SASEGT. This CDR3 spans 15 amino acids. CDR3 sequence reads: CASSDLAGSAYEQYF. DNA of the CDR3: TGTGCCAGCAGTGACCTAGCGGGATCTGCCTACGAGCAGTACTTC.

V and J are TRBV13 and TRBJ2-7; 11 nucleotides match TRBD1. Per germline, CDR1 PRHDT and CDR2 FYEKMQ (reference sequence). After removal of 0 bases from V and 6 bases from J, the junction contained 4 bases not matched to a gene. This CDR3 has 15 residues. DNA for the CDR3: TGTGCCAGCAGCTTAGGGGGACAGGGGGGTTTCGAGCAGTACTTC. Translation: CASSLGGQGGFEQYF.

The chain links TRBV7-9 to TRBJ2-5, with D perhaps being TRBD1 or TRBD2 (5 bases each). The CDR3 totals 11 residues. Trimming pared 7 bases from V and 9 bases from J, leaving 12 bases between. Per the germline V gene, CDR1 is SEHNR and CDR2 is FQNEAQ (reference sequence). The CDR3 DNA follows: TGTGCCAGCAAAGATATGGGACCCCAGTACTTC. It codes for CASKDMGPQYF.

The chain combines TRBV27 with TRBJ2-3, with 8 nucleotides matching TRBD2. CDR3 length: 15 residues. After removal of 3 bases from V and 2 bases from J, the junction contained 4 bases not matched to a gene. Germline values: CDR1 MNHEY, CDR2 SMNVEV (reference sequence). CDR3 in DNA: TGTGCCAGCAGTTTCGGGGGGGTAGACACAGATACGCAGTATTTT. This sequence encodes CASSFGGVDTDTQYF.

This clone was seen only once. V and J are TRBV7-9 and TRBJ2-5; the match to TRBD1 covers 9 bases. CDR1 is SEHNR, CDR2 FQNEAQ, per germline (reference sequence). V lost 7 bases, J lost 5 bases, and 8 bases stayed unmatched. The CDR3 runs 14 residues. CDR3 nucleotides: TGTGCCAGCACCATACAGGGGGCCGGGGAGACCCAGTACTTC. Translated, it gives CASTIQGAGETQYF. Using reference TRBV7-9 and TRBJ2-5 for the parts outside the CDR3, the full variable domain is DTGVSQNPRHKITKRGQNVTFRCDPISEHNRLYWYRQTLGQGPEFLTYFQNEAQLEKSRLLSDRFSAERPKGSFSTLEIQRTEQGDSAMYLCASTIQGAGETQYFGPGTRLLVL.

V is TRBV6-6 and J is TRBJ1-5; D is uncertain. The length of the CDR3 is 13 residues. The germline V and J ends were trimmed by 0 bases and 5 bases, with 5 bases remaining between them. The V gene's germline CDR1 is MNHNY and CDR2 SVGAGI (reference sequence). Written as DNA, the CDR3 is TGTGCCAGCAGTTACTCTACAGATCAGCCCCAGCATTTT. Protein sequence: CASSYSTDQPQHF.

This clone was counted between two and nine times. This chain connects TRBV6-1 to TRBJ2-4; D not certain. Germline CDR1 MNHNS, CDR2 SASEGT. This CDR3 comprises 14 residues. Between the trimmed V and J ends, which lost 0 bases and 8 bases, there was a span of 11 bases. CDR3 region: CASSEAMGRDIQYF. CDR3 nucleotide sequence: TGTGCCAGCAGTGAAGCGATGGGTAGGGACATTCAGTACTTC.

The chain links TRBV27 to TRBJ1-2, with 7 bases matching TRBD1. Germline trimming cut 6 bases from V and 7 bases from J; bases unmatched to any gene: 8. Germline CDR1 reads MNHEY; CDR2 reads SMNVEV (reference sequence). The CDR3 covers 13 residues. CDR3 amino acids: CASSQTGAGGYTF. The CDR3 DNA is TGTGCCAGCAGCCAAACAGGGGCGGGTGGCTACACCTTC.

The rearrangement joins TRBV6-1 to TRBJ1-1; D is ambiguous. The CDR3 spans 13 residues. V lost 8 bases to trimming and J lost 1 base, with 11 bases between them. The germline V gene has CDR1 MNHNS and CDR2 SASEGT. The DNA of the CDR3 is TGTGCCAGCTGTACGGGCGGGAACACTGAAGCTTTCTTT. Its translation: CASCTGGNTEAFF.

The chain employs TRBV19 and TRBJ1-2; unclear D gene. CDR3 size: 15 residues. V dropped 3 bases and J dropped 1 base, with 12 bases sitting between them. Per germline, CDR1 LNHDA and CDR2 SQIVND (reference sequence). CDR3 nucleotides: TGTGCCAGTAGTATTTTCGGCCCCAGTAACTATGGCTACACCTTC. It translates to CASSIFGPSNYGYTF.

V gene TRBV19 combines with J gene TRBJ2-1; 9 nucleotides match TRBD2. V gave up 11 bases and J gave up 4 bases; unmatched junction bases: 6. This CDR3 contains 13 residues. Germline CDR1 and CDR2: LNHDA and SQIVND (reference sequence). The CDR3 loop is CASRAGGYNEQFF. CDR3 nucleotides: TGTGCCTCCCGCGCGGGAGGGTACAATGAGCAGTTCTTC.